The 22 T cell receptor beta chains below come from one sample, sequenced in a study of identical twins. TCRdb itself ran the 5' RACE reads through MiXCR, one entry per CDR3 protein. The sample consists of 500,000 to 550,000 distinct CDR3 sequences, 20% to 25% of them appearing once. This same sample was also part of a study on yellow fever vaccine responses in identical twins.

The sample taken for sequencing was CD4+ T cells sorted from blood. The receptor source for this set is a young woman in good health.

This clonotype was detected only a few times. V and J are TRBV5-1 and TRBJ2-2; 10 nucleotides line up with TRBD2. The junction had 4 bases not matched to a gene; V was cut back by 7 bases and J by 1 base. From germline, CDR1 is SGHRS and CDR2 YFSETQ. The CDR3 is 15 residues long. CDR3 sequence: CASSIAGGNTGELFF. Written as DNA, the CDR3 is TGCGCCAGCTCAATAGCGGGAGGGAACACCGGGGAGCTGTTTTTT.

The chain employs TRBV2 and TRBJ1-6; no reliable D call. CDR1 is SNHLY, CDR2 FYNNEI, per germline. The V end was cut by 3 bases, the J end by 6 bases, with 12 bases between. CDR3 size: 15 residues. This chain's CDR3 is CASSDADGLNSPLHF. The CDR3 DNA reads as TGTGCCAGCAGTGATGCGGACGGCCTTAATTCACCCCTCCACTTT.

In its sample, this clonotype was seen a few times. The DNA for the CDR3 is TGTGCCAGCAGTCGCCAGGGGAACTACAATGAGCAGTTCTTC. Protein product: CASSRQGNYNEQFF. The chain combines TRBV6-1 with TRBJ2-1; D might be TRBD1 (6 bases). This CDR3 has 14 residues. Germline assignment: CDR1 MNHNS and CDR2 SASEGT. V lost 5 bases and J 3 bases, leaving 11 bases between the germline ends.

The sample holds a few counts of this clonotype. The rearrangement uses TRBV20-1 and TRBJ2-1, with 10 bases aligning to TRBD2. CDR1 DFQATT and CDR2 SNEGSKA come from the germline V gene (reference sequence). The length of the CDR3 is 16 residues. With 0 bases clipped from V and 9 bases from J, the junction kept 11 bases outside the gene matches. The CDR3 sequence is CSARDSRLAGVGEQFF. CDR3 coding DNA: TGCAGTGCTAGAGATTCTCGGCTAGCGGGGGTGGGTGAGCAGTTCTTC.

This clonotype came up a few times. The J gene is TRBJ2-3, the V gene TRBV4-1; D uncertain. V gave up 0 bases and J gave up 3 bases, with 4 bases separating them. CDR3 length: 13 amino acids. Germline V CDR1 and CDR2: MGHRA, YSYEKL. The CDR3 sequence is CASSQDGTDTQYF. In nucleotides, the CDR3 is TGCGCCAGCAGCCAAGATGGGACAGATACGCAGTATTTT.

The chain is built from TRBV7-2 and TRBJ2-1; D may be TRBD2 (5 bases). CDR1 is SGHTA and CDR2 is FQGNSA in the germline V gene. The ends were cut back, 4 bases at V and 12 bases at J, with 16 bases in the middle. This CDR3 spans 13 amino acids. The CDR3, as DNA: TGTGCCAGCAGCTCCGGGGTTGGCCCAAGGCAGTTCTTC. Protein product: CASSSGVGPRQFF. Complete variable domain (other parts from reference TRBV7-2 and TRBJ2-1): GAGVSQSPSNKVTEKGKDVELRCDPISGHTALYWYRQSLGQGLEFLIYFQGNSAPDKSGLPSDRFSAERTGGSVSTLTIQRTQQEDSAVYLCASSSGVGPRQFFGPGTRLTVL.

The rearrangement joins TRBV15 to TRBJ1-4; D not certain. CDR1 and CDR2 (germline): LNHNV, YYDKDF (reference sequence). The CDR3 has 15 amino acids. Deletions cut 2 bases from V and 7 bases from J, with 14 bases between. CDR3 sequence: CATSRRPSYSEKLFF. In DNA, the CDR3 is TGTGCCACCAGCAGACGTCCATCCTATAGTGAAAAACTGTTTTTT.

There are a few counts of this clonotype. This chain's CDR3 is CASRGSSGTYEQYF. The CDR3 DNA follows: TGTGCCAGCAGAGGGAGTAGCGGAACCTACGAGCAGTACTTC. This chain joins TRBV12-3 or TRBV12-4 and TRBJ2-7, with D possibly being TRBD2 (6 bases). V was shortened by 6 bases and J by 2 bases, with 14 bases between the two germline ends. This CDR3 has 14 amino acids.

This chain uses TRBV27 with TRBJ2-1, with 11 bases aligning to TRBD2. Germline V lookup: CDR1 MNHEY, CDR2 SMNVEV (reference sequence). The CDR3 has 13 residues. The V gene end was trimmed by 6 bases and the J gene end by 12 bases; junction bases not matched to a gene: 7. The CDR3 spells CASRTSGKVGQFF. CDR3 in DNA: TGTGCCAGCAGGACTAGCGGGAAAGTGGGGCAGTTCTTC.

This clonotype was recorded a few times. The chain recombines TRBV10-3 with TRBJ2-3; weak D call: TRBD2 (6 bases). V gave up 6 bases and J gave up 2 bases, with 18 bases separating them. This CDR3 is built from 16 residues. The germline gives CDR1 ENHRY, CDR2 SYGVKD. In DNA, the CDR3 is TGTGCCATCAGAGACCCGACTAGTCGGGACACAGATACGCAGTATTTT. Translation gives CAIRDPTSRDTDTQYF.

This clonotype was detected many times. The chain links TRBV12-3 or TRBV12-4 to TRBJ2-7, with 10 bases that match TRBD1. Germline trimming cut 5 bases from V and 4 bases from J; bases unmatched to any gene: 2. This CDR3 has 13 residues. The CDR3 sequence is CASSRTGGYEQYF. In DNA form, the CDR3 reads TGTGCCAGCAGTCGGACAGGGGGGTACGAGCAGTACTTC.

This clonotype occurred many times. The chain uses TRBV5-1 and TRBJ2-3; D remains ambiguous. Trimming pared 3 bases from V and 2 bases from J, leaving 16 bases between. Germline V gene sequence: CDR1 SGHRS, CDR2 YFSETQ. The CDR3 covers 16 residues. The CDR3 spells CASSSGSLTYTDTQYF. The CDR3 bases are TGCGCCAGCAGCTCCGGCAGCCTGACCTACACAGATACGCAGTATTTT.

With regard to this clonotype: A much larger clonotype is one base distant, so this may be a read error. This rearrangement joins TRBV11-2 to TRBJ1-6; no clear D. The CDR3 contains 12 residues. Germline CDR1 is SGHAT and CDR2 is FQNNGV. Trimming stripped 4 bases from V and 5 bases from J, with 3 bases between. In nucleotides, the CDR3 is TGTGCCAGCAGCTCAGATAATTCACCCCTCCACTTT. Translation gives CASSSDNSPLHF.

This clonotype showed up just a few times. The chain couples TRBV12-3 or TRBV12-4 to TRBJ1-3; the D is unclear. The ends were cut back, 3 bases at V and 3 bases at J, with 15 bases in the middle. The CDR3 is made up of 16 amino acids. CDR3 sequence: CASSFGLQVLGNTIYF. The CDR3 DNA sequence: TGTGCCAGCAGTTTCGGGCTACAAGTTCTTGGAAACACCATATATTTT.

This clonotype was seen only a few times. The chain employs TRBV24-1 and TRBJ2-5; 8 bases fit TRBD1. Germline V gives CDR1 KGHDR, CDR2 SFDVKD. J lost 5 bases, V lost 3 bases, and 10 bases had no gene match. The CDR3 is 16 amino acids. The CDR3: CATSDTPQGASETQYF. Here the CDR3 DNA reads TGTGCCACCAGTGATACCCCCCAGGGGGCTTCGGAGACCCAGTACTTC.

The sample holds a few counts of this clonotype. V gene TRBV5-1 combines with J gene TRBJ2-2, with a possible D match to TRBD1 (5 bases). Germline V CDR1 and CDR2: SGHRS, YFSETQ. This CDR3 has 13 amino acids. The germline V and J ends were trimmed by 6 bases and 5 bases, with 11 bases remaining between them. CDR3 loop: CASNPGSTGELFF. The CDR3 DNA follows: TGCGCCAGCAATCCAGGGTCGACCGGGGAGCTGTTTTTT.

This clonotype showed up just a few times. V usage is TRBV5-1 and J usage is TRBJ2-1; D possibly corresponds to TRBD2 (6 bases). The length of the CDR3 is 14 residues. Germline loops: CDR1 SGHRS, CDR2 YFSETQ. With 3 bases removed from V and 7 bases from J, the gap between germline ends came to 14 bases. The CDR3 DNA sequence: TGCGCCAGCAGCTGGGCCGCGGGGCGGAATGAGCAGTTCTTC. It encodes CASSWAAGRNEQFF.

This clonotype was seen only a few times. The chain employs TRBV12-3 or TRBV12-4 and TRBJ1-2; tentative D call: TRBD1 (5 bases). CDR3 size: 14 residues. V lost 5 bases and J lost 4, with 14 bases in between. The CDR3 loop reads CASSGAGLSYGYTF. In nucleotides, the CDR3 is TGTGCCAGCAGTGGGGCAGGCCTTTCCTATGGCTACACCTTC.

This clonotype was seen a handful of times. The chain combines TRBV27 with TRBJ1-1; TRBD1 matches at 7 bases. The CDR3 runs to 16 residues. V lost 4 bases, J lost 5 bases, and 13 bases stayed unmatched. Germline CDR1 is MNHEY and CDR2 is SMNVEV (reference sequence). CDR3 loop: CASSSPRAGGGTEAFF. The CDR3, as DNA: TGTGCCAGCAGTTCCCCGCGGGCAGGGGGGGGGACTGAAGCTTTCTTT.

This chain uses TRBV29-1 with TRBJ1-1; 9 nucleotides align to TRBD1. The germline V gene has CDR1 SQVTM and CDR2 ANQGSEA. This CDR3 is 14 amino acids long. With 7 bases clipped from V and 0 bases from J, the junction kept 6 bases outside the gene matches. The CDR3 region has the DNA TGCAGCGCAGACAGGGGGTGGGTGAACACTGAAGCTTTCTTT. As protein: CSADRGWVNTEAFF.

The chain joins TRBV5-1 to TRBJ1-2; the D is unclear. CDR1 SGHRS and CDR2 YFSETQ come from the germline V gene. The CDR3 covers 11 residues. The V end lost 5 bases, the J end lost 2 bases, and 4 bases lay between the germline ends. The CDR3 DNA is TGCGCCAGCAGTGAGAACTATGGCTACACCTTC. It yields the protein CASSENYGYTF.

This clonotype was found many times. The chain recombines TRBV7-9 with TRBJ1-6; D not certain. V lost 2 bases to trimming and J lost 10 bases, with 12 bases between them. This CDR3 has 14 amino acids. Germline assignment: CDR1 SEHNR and CDR2 FQNEAQ (reference sequence). The CDR3 coding sequence is TGTGCCAGCAGCTTACCAGAGGCCCGGTCACCCCTCCACTTT. This encodes CASSLPEARSPLHF.